The next 8 T cell receptor beta chains were all read from a single sample in a study of T cell repertoires in cytomegalovirus infection. MiXCR, run by TCRdb on the reads, gives a single entry per CDR3 protein. The profile covers a few hundred thousand distinct CDR3 sequences, with approximately 42% appearing a single time and around 45% taken by the ten largest. No antigen has been identified for these receptors. The sequences come from cultured PBMCs, collected from culture after CMV antigen stimulation. These receptors all stem from a human donor in good health (CMV status not recorded). Some clones in this sample may be carry-over from other donors' samples.

The J gene is TRBJ2-7, the V gene TRBV19, with D possibly TRBD1 on 6 matching bases. Between the trimmed V and J ends, which lost 3 bases and 2 bases, there was a span of 14 bases. This CDR3 comprises 15 residues. Germline loops: CDR1 LNHDA, CDR2 SQIVND (reference sequence). CDR3 residues: CASSIPDRRPYEQYF. Written as DNA, the CDR3 is TGTGCCAGTAGTATCCCGGACAGACGCCCCTACGAGCAGTACTTC.

The chain couples TRBV20-1 to TRBJ2-1; TRBD1 agrees at 10 bases. The CDR3 has 17 residues. Looked up from germline, CDR1 is DFQATT and CDR2 is SNEGSKA (reference sequence). Trimming took 0 bases from V and 0 from J; bases not matched to a gene: 5. This CDR3 reads CSARDTGQGGSYNEQFF. CDR3 in DNA: TGCAGTGCTAGAGACACCGGACAGGGGGGCTCCTACAATGAGCAGTTCTTC.

The CDR3 protein is CASSQRQGVTDTQYF. The CDR3 DNA is TGTGCCAGCAGCCAGCGACAGGGAGTAACAGATACGCAGTATTTT. This chain uses TRBV12-3 or TRBV12-4 with TRBJ2-3, with 7 bases identical to TRBD1. The CDR3 has 15 amino acids. Trimming took 6 bases from V and 3 from J; bases not matched to a gene: 9.

This chain joins TRBV6-2 or TRBV6-3 and TRBJ2-3; 8 positions match TRBD2. This CDR3 contains 14 residues. The V gene's germline CDR1 is MNHEY and CDR2 SVGEGT. V gave up 7 bases and J gave up 5 bases; unmatched junction bases: 8. Written as DNA, the CDR3 is TGTGCCAGCACCCGAGCGGGAGCAAAAGATACGCAGTATTTT. It encodes CASTRAGAKDTQYF.

The chain employs TRBV6-1 and TRBJ2-3; D is uncertain. Germline assignment: CDR1 MNHNS and CDR2 SASEGT. The CDR3 is 15 amino acids. The V end lost 0 bases, the J end lost 6 bases, and 13 bases lay between the germline ends. The CDR3 DNA sequence: TGTGCCAGCAGTGAAGCTGGCAGACCCCGGGATACGCAGTATTTT. It encodes CASSEAGRPRDTQYF.

In its sample, this clonotype was seen a few times. This chain uses TRBV4-1 with TRBJ2-1; D is uncertain. Deletions cut 1 base from V and 4 bases from J, with 14 bases between. Germline V CDR1 and CDR2: MGHRA, YSYEKL. This CDR3 has 16 residues. CDR3 DNA sequence: TGCGCCAGCAGCCAAGGGTTGGGCAACCATTACAATGAGCAGTTCTTC. It is translated as CASSQGLGNHYNEQFF.

The rearrangement links TRBV2 to TRBJ1-2, with 9 bases fitting TRBD1. This CDR3 region has 14 residues. In germline, CDR1 is SNHLY, CDR2 FYNNEI. Trimming at V came to 5 bases and at J to 7 bases, leaving 8 bases not matched to a gene. The CDR3 sequence: CASSPGTGRGGYTF. Here the CDR3 DNA reads TGTGCCAGCAGTCCCGGGACAGGGCGGGGTGGCTACACCTTC.

This clonotype was counted a few times. This rearrangement joins TRBV5-5 to TRBJ1-6, with D possibly TRBD1 on 6 matching bases. The CDR3 is 16 residues long. Germline CDR1 SGHKS, CDR2 YYEKEE (reference sequence). With 3 bases removed from V and 8 bases from J, the gap between germline ends came to 18 bases. The DNA of the CDR3 is TGTGCCAGCAGCTCCGGGACGGACAGAGCCTATTCACCCCTCCACTTT. This sequence encodes CASSSGTDRAYSPLHF. The variable domain in full, completed from reference TRBV5-5 and TRBJ1-6, reads DAGVTQSPTHLIKTRGQQVTLRCSPISGHKSVSWYQQVLGQGPQFIFQYYEKEERGRGNFPDRFSARQFPNYSSELNVNALLLGDSALYLCASSSGTDRAYSPLHFGNGTRLTVT.